This T cell receptor (beta chain) appears in the sequencing data of a study of control samples from healthy donors and cancer patients. The method was immunoSEQ multiplex PCR; TCRdb's version includes in-frame clones alone and lacks a portion of them. The sample yields about 250,000 clones, over 70% seen once. The junction had 8 bases not matched to a gene; V was cut back by 3 bases and J by 6 bases. Germline CDR1 and CDR2: KGHSH and LQKENI. This CDR3 contains 15 residues. The sample comprised PBMCs. This clonotype was sampled from a woman aged 60-75 years with lung cancer. The chain couples TRBV18 to TRBJ1-2; 9 bases are a match to TRBD1. The CDR3 DNA reads as TGTGCCAGCTCACCTCAACCTCGGGACAGGGATGGCTACACCTTC. Translating gives CASSPQPRDRDGYTF.